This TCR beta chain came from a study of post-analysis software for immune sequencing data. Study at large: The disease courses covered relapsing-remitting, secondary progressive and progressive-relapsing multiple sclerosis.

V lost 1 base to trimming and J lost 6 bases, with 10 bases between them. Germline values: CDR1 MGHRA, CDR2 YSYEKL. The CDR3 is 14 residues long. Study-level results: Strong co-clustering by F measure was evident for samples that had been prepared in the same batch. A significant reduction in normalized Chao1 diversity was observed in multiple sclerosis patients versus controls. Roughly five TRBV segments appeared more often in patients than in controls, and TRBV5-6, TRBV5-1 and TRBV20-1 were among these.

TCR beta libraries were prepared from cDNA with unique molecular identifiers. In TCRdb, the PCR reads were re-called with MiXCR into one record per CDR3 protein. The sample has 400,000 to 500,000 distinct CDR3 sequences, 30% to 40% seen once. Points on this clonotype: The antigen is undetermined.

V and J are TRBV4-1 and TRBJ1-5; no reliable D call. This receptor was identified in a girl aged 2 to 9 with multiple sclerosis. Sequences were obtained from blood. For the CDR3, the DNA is TGCGCCAGCAGCCAAGTCGGGGTTGGTCAGCCCCAGCATTTT. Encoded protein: CASSQVGVGQPQHF.